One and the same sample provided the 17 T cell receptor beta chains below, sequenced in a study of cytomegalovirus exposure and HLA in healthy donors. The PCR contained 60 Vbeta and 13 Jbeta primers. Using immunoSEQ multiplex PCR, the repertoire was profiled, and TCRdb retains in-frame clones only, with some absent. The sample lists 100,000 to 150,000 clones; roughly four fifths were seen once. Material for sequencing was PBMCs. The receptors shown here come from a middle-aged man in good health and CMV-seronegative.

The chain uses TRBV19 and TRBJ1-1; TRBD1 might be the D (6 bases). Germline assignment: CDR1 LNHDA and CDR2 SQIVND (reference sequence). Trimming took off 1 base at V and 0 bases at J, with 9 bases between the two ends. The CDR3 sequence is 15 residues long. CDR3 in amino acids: CASSIVGQMNTEAFF. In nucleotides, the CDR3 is TGTGCCAGTAGTATAGTAGGACAGATGAACACTGAAGCTTTCTTT.

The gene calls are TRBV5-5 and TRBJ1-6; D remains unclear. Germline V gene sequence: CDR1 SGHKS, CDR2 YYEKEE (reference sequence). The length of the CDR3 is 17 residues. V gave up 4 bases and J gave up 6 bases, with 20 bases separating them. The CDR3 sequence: CASSLRPVGAANSPLHF. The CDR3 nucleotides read TGTGCCAGCAGCCTGCGACCGGTAGGCGCGGCTAATTCACCCCTCCACTTT. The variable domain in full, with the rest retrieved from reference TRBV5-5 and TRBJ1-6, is DAGVTQSPTHLIKTRGQQVTLRCSPISGHKSVSWYQQVLGQGPQFIFQYYEKEERGRGNFPDRFSARQFPNYSSELNVNALLLGDSALYLCASSLRPVGAANSPLHFGNGTRLTVT.

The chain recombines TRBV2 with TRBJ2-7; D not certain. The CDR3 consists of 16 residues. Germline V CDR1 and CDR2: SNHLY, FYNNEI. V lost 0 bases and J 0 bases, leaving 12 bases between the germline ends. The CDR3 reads CASSEAALRSSYEQYV. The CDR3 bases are TGTGCCAGCAGTGAAGCGGCGCTAAGGAGCTCCTACGAGCAGTACGTC.

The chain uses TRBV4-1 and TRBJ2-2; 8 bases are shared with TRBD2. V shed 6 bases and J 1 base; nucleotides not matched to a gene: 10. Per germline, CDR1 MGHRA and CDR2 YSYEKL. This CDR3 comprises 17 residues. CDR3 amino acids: CASSPSRGGQNTGELFF. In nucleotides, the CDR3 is TGCGCCAGCAGTCCAAGCCGGGGGGGCCAGAACACCGGGGAGCTGTTTTTT.

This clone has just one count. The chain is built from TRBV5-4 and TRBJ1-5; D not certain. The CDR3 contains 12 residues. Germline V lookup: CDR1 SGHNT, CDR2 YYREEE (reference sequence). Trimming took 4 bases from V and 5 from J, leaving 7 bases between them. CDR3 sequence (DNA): TGTGCCAGCAGCCTTGAGGATCAGCCCCAGCATTTT. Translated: CASSLEDQPQHF.

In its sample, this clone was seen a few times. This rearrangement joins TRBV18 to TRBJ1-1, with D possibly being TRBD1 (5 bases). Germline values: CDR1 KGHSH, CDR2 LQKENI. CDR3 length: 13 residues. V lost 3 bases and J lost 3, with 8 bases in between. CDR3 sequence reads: CASSPAGDTEAFF. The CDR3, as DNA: TGTGCCAGCTCACCGGCGGGGGACACTGAAGCTTTCTTT. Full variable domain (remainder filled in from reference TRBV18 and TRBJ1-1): NAGVMQNPRHLVRRRGQEARLRCSPMKGHSHVYWYRQLPEEGLKFMVYLQKENIIDESGMPKERFSAEFPKEGPSILRIQQVVRGDSAAYFCASSPAGDTEAFFGQGTRLTVV.

The CDR3 coding sequence is TGCAGTGCTGGACAGGGAGGCGAGCAGTACGTC. Protein product: CSAGQGGEQYV. The gene calls are TRBV20-1 and TRBJ2-7; 8 nucleotides line up with TRBD1. This CDR3 spans 11 amino acids. Trimming cost V 5 bases and J 6 bases; bases outside gene matches: 3. Germline V lookup: CDR1 DFQATT, CDR2 SNEGSKA (reference sequence).

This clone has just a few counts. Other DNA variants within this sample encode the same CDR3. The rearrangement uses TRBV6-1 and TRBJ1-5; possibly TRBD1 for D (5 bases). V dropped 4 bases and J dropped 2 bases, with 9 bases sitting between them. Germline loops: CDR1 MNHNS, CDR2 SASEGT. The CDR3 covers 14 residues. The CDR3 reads CASSGTGGNQPQHF. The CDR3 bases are TGTGCCAGCAGTGGGACGGGGGGCAATCAGCCCCAGCATTTT.

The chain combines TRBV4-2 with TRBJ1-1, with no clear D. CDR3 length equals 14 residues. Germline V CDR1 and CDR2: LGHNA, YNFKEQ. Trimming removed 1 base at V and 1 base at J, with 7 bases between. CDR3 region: CASSQATANTEAFF. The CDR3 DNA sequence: TGTGCCAGCAGCCAAGCTACAGCGAACACTGAAGCTTTCTTT.

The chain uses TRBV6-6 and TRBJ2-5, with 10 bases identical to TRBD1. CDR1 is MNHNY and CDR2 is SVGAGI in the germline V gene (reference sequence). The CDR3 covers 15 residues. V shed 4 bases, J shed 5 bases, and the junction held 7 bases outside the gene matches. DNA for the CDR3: TGTGCCAGCAGTTCTCGGGACAGGGGCCAGGAGACCCAGTACTTC. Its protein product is CASSSRDRGQETQYF.

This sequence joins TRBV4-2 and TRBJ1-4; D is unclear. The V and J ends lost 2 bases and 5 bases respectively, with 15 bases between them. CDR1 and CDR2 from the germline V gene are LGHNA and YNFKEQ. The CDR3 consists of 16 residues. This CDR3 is CASSQPREAQNEKLFF. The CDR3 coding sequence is TGTGCCAGCAGCCAACCTCGAGAGGCGCAAAATGAAAAACTGTTTTTT.

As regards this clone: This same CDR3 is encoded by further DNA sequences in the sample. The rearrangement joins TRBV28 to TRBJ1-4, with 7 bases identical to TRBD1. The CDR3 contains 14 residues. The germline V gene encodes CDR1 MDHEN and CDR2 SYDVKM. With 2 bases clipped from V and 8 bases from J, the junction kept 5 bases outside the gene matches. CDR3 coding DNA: TGTGCCAGCAGTTTAGGAGGGGGCGAGGAAAAACTGTTTTTT. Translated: CASSLGGGEEKLFF.

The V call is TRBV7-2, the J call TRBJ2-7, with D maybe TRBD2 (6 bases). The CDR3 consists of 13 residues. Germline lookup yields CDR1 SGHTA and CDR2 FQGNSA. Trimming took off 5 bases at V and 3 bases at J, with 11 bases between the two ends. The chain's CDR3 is CASSATSSYEQYF. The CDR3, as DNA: TGTGCCAGCAGCGCTACTAGCAGCTACGAGCAGTACTTC.

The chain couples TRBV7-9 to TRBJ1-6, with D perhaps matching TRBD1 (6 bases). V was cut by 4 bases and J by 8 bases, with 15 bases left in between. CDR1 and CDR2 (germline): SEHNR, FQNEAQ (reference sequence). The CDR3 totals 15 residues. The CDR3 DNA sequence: TGTGCCAGCAGCTGGGGGCAGGGGTTGGATTCACCCCTCCACTTT. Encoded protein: CASSWGQGLDSPLHF.

Here the CDR3 DNA reads TGCGCCAGCAGCCATACGACAGTGAACACTGAAGCTTTCTTT. Encoded protein: CASSHTTVNTEAFF. The V call is TRBV4-1, the J call TRBJ1-1, with D possibly being TRBD1 (5 bases). V was clipped by 3 bases and J by 0 bases, with 8 bases between them. Germline V gene data show CDR1 as MGHRA and CDR2 as YSYEKL. The CDR3 runs 14 residues.

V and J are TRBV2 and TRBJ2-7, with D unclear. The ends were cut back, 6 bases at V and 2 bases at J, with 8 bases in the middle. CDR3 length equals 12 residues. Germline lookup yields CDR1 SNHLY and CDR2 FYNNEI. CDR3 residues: CASSSLAYEQYF. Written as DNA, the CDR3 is TGTGCCAGCAGCTCGCTAGCCTACGAGCAGTACTTC.

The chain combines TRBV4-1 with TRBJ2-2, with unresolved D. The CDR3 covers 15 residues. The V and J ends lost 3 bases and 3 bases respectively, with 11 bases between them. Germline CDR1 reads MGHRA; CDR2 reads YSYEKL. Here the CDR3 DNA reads TGCGCCAGCAGCCACGGTCCTCGGGACACCGGGGAGCTGTTTTTT. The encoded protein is CASSHGPRDTGELFF.